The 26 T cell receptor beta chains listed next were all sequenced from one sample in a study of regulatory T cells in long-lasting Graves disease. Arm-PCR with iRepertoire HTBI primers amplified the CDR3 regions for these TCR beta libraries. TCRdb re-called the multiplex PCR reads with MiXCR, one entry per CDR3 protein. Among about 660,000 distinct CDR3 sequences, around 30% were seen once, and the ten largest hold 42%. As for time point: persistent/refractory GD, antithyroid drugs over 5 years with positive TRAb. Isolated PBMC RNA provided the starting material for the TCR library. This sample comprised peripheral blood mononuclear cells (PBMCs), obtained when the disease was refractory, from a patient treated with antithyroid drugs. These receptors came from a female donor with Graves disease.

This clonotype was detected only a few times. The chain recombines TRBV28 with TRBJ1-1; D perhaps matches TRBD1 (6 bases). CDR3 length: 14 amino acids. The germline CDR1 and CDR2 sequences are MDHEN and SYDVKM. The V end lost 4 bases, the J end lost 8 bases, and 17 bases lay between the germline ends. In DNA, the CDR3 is TGTGCCAGCAGTTCGCTCGGGGGCGGGAAGGAAGCTTTCTTT. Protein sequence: CASSSLGGGKEAFF.

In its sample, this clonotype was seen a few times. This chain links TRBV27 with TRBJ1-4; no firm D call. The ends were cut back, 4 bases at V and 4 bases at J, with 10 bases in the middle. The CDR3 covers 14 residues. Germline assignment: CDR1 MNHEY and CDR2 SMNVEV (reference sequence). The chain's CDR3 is CASSSGGLNEKLFF. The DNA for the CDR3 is TGTGCCAGCAGTTCCGGCGGGCTTAATGAAAAACTGTTTTTT.

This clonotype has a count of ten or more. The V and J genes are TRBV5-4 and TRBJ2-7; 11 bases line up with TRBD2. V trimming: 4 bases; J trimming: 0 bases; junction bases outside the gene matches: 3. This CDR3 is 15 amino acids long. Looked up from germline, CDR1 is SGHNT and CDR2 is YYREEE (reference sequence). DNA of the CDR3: TGTGCCAGCAGCGGGGGACTAGCGGACTCCTACGAGCAGTACTTC. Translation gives CASSGGLADSYEQYF.

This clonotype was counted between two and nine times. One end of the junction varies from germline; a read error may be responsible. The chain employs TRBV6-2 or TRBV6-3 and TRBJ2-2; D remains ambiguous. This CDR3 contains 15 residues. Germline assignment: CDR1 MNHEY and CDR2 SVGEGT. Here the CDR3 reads CANSYSALNTGELFF. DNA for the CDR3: TGTGCCAACAGTTACTCGGCCCTAAACACCGGGGAGCTGTTTTTT.

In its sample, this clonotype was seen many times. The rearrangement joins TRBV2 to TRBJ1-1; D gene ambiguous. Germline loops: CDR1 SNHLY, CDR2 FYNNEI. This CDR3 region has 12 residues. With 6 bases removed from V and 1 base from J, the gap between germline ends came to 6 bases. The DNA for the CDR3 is TGTGCCAGCAGGCTCGGGAACACTGAAGCTTTCTTT. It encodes CASRLGNTEAFF.

The DNA of the CDR3 is TGTGCCAGCAGTGACATGGGTATTGAGAATCAGCCCCAGCATTTT. It yields the protein CASSDMGIENQPQHF. The gene calls are TRBV6-1 and TRBJ1-5; no clear D gene. The CDR3 is 15 amino acids. Trimming shortened V by 3 bases and J by 4 bases, and 13 bases separated the two germline ends. In germline, CDR1 is MNHNS, CDR2 SASEGT.

The CDR3 spells CASSSRDRGAYEQYF. The CDR3 DNA sequence: TGCGCCAGCAGCAGCCGGGACAGGGGTGCCTACGAGCAGTACTTC. V and J are TRBV4-1 and TRBJ2-7, with TRBD1 matching 10 bases. Germline trimming cut 5 bases from V and 2 bases from J; bases unmatched to any gene: 6. CDR1 is MGHRA, CDR2 YSYEKL, per germline. The CDR3 sequence is 15 residues long.

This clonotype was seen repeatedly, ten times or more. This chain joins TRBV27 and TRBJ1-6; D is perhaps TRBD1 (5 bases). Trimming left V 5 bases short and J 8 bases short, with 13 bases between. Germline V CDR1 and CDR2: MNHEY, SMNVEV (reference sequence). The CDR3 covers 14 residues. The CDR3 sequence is CASSPSWGYSPLHF. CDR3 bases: TGTGCCAGCAGTCCCAGTTGGGGGTATTCACCCCTCCACTTT.

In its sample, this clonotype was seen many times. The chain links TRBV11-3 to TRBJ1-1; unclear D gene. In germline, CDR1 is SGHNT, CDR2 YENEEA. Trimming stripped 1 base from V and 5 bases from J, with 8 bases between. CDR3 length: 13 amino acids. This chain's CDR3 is CASSLVSRTEAFF. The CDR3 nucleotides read TGTGCCAGCAGCTTAGTATCACGGACTGAAGCTTTCTTT.

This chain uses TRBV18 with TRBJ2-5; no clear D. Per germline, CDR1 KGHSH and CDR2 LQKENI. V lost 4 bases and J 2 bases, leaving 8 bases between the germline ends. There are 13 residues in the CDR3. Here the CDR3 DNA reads TGTGCCAGCTCACTGAAGAGACAAGAGACCCAGTACTTC. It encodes CASSLKRQETQYF. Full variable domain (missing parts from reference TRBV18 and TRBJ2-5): NAGVMQNPRHLVRRRGQEARLRCSPMKGHSHVYWYRQLPEEGLKFMVYLQKENIIDESGMPKERFSAEFPKEGPSILRIQQVVRGDSAAYFCASSLKRQETQYFGPGTRLLVL.

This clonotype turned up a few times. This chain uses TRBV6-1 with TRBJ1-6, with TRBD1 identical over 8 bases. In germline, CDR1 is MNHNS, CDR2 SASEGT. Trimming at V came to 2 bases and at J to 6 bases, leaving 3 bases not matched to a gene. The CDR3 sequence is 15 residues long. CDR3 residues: CASSEWGQANSPLHF. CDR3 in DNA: TGTGCCAGCAGTGAATGGGGACAGGCTAATTCACCCCTCCACTTT.

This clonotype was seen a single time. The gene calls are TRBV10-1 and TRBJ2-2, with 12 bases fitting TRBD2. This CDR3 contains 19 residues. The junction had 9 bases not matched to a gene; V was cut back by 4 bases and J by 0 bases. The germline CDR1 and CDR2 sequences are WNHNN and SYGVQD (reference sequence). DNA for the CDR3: TGCGCCAGCAGTGCTTGGACTAGCGGGACCCCGGCGAACACCGGGGAGCTGTTTTTT. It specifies CASSAWTSGTPANTGELFF.

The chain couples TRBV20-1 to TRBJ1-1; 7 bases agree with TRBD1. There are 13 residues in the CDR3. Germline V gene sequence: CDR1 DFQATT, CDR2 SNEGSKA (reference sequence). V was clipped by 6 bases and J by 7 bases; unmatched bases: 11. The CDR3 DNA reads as TGCAGTGCCACAGACAGGGATACCCTTGAAGCTTTCTTT. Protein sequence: CSATDRDTLEAFF.

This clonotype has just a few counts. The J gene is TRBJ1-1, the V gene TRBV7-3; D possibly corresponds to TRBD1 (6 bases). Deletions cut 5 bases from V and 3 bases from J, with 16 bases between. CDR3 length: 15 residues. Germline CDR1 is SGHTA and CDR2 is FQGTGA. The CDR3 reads CASSLRGDLDTEAFF. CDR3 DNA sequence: TGTGCCAGCAGCCTCAGGGGTGATCTGGACACTGAAGCTTTCTTT.

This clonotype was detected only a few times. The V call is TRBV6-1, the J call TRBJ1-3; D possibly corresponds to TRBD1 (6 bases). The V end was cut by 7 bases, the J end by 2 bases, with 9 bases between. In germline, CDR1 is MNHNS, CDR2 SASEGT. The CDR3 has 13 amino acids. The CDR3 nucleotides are TGTGCCAGCATGACAGGCACTGGAAACACCATATATTTT. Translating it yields CASMTGTGNTIYF.

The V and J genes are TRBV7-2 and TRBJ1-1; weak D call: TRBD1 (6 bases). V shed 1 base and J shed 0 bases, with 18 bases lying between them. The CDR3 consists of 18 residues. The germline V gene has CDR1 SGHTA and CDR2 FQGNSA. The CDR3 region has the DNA TGTGCCAGCAGCTTAGGGGTAGTGACAGGAGGGATGAACACTGAAGCTTTCTTT. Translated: CASSLGVVTGGMNTEAFF.

The CDR3 loop is CASSYGSRGRPYEQYF. The CDR3 DNA reads TGTGCCAGCAGTTACGGATCGAGGGGCAGACCCTACGAGCAGTACTTC. The V gene is TRBV6-9, the J gene TRBJ2-7; D tentatively fits TRBD1 or TRBD2 (5 bases each). Germline lookup yields CDR1 MNHGY and CDR2 SVAAGI. The CDR3 contains 16 residues. The V and J ends lost 3 bases and 2 bases respectively, with 17 bases between them.

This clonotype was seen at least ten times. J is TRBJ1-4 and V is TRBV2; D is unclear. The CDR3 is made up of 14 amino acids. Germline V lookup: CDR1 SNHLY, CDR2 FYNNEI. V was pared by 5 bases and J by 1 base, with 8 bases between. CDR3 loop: CASSFEGTNEKLFF. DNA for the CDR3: TGTGCCAGCAGTTTCGAAGGAACTAATGAAAAACTGTTTTTT.

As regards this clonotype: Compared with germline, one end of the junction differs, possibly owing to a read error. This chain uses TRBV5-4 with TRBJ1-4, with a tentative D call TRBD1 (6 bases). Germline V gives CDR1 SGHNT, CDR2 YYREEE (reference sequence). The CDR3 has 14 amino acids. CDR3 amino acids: CASSLEQGYEKLFF. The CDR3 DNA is TGTGCCAGCAGCTTGGAACAGGGCTATGAAAAACTGTTCTTT.

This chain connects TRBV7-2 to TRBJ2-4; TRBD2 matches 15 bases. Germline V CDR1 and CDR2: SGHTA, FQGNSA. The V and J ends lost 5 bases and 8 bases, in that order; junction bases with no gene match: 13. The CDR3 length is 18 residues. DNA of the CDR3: TGTGCCAGCAGCAACCAAGGACTAGCGGGAGGGCCTAGAGACATTCAGTACTTC. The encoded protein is CASSNQGLAGGPRDIQYF. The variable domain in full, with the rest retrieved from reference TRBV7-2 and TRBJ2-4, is GAGVSQSPSNKVTEKGKDVELRCDPISGHTALYWYRQSLGQGLEFLIYFQGNSAPDKSGLPSDRFSAERTGGSVSTLTIQRTQQEDSAVYLCASSNQGLAGGPRDIQYFGAGTRLSVL.

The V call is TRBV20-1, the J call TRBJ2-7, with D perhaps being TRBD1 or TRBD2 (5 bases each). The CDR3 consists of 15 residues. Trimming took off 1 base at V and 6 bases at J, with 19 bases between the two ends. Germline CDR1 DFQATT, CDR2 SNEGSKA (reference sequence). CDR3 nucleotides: TGCAGTGCTAGAGGCGACCCGGGGCACCTCGGCGAGCAGTACTTC. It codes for CSARGDPGHLGEQYF.

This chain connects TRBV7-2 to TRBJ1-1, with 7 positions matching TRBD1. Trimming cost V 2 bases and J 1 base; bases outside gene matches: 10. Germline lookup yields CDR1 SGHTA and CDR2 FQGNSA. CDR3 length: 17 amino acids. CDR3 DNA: TGTGCCAGCAGCTTAACGCTCTCGACAGGGACGAACACTGAAGCTTTCTTT. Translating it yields CASSLTLSTGTNTEAFF.

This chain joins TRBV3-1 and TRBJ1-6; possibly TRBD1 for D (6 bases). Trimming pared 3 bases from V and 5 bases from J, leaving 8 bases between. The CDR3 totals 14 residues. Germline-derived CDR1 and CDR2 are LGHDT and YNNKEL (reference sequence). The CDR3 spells CASSHYRDNSPLHF. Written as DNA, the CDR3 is TGTGCCAGCAGCCACTACAGGGATAATTCACCCCTCCACTTT.

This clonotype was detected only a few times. The CDR3 nucleotides read TGTGCCAGCAGTTACATAGGAGGACAGTTATCTTTCTACGAGCAGTACTTC. As protein: CASSYIGGQLSFYEQYF. V gene TRBV6-2 or TRBV6-3 combines with J gene TRBJ2-7; D is perhaps TRBD1 (6 bases). Per the germline V gene, CDR1 is MNHEY and CDR2 is SVGEGT. V shed 2 bases and J shed 3 bases, with 20 bases lying between them. The CDR3 has 17 amino acids.

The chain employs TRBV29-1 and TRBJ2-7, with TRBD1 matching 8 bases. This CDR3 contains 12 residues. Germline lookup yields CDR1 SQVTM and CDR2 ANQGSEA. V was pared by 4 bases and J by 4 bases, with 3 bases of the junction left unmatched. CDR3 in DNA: TGCAGCGTTGTACAGGGGGTATACGAGCAGTACTTC. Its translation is CSVVQGVYEQYF.

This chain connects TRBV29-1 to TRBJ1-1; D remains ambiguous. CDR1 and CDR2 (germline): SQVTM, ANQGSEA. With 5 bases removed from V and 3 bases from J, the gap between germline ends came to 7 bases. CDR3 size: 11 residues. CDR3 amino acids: CSVWRDTEAFF. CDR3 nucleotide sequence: TGCAGCGTTTGGAGAGACACTGAAGCTTTCTTT.